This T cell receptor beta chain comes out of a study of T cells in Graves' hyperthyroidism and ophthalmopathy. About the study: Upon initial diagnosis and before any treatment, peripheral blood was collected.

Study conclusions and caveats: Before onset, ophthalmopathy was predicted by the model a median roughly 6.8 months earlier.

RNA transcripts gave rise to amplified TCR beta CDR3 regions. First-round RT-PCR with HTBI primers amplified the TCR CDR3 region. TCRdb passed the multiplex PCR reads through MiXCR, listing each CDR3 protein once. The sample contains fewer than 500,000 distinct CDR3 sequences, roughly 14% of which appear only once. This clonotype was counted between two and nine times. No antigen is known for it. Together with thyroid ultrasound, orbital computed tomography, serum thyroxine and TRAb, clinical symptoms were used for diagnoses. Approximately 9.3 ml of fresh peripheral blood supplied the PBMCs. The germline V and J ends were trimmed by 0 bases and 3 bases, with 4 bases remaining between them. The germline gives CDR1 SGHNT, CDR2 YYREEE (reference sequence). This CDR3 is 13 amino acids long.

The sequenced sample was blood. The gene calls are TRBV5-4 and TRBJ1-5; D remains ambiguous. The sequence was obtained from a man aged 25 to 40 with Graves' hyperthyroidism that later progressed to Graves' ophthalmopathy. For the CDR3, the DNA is TGTGCCAGCAGCTTGGCTCCCAATCAGCCCCAGCATTTT. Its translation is CASSLAPNQPQHF.